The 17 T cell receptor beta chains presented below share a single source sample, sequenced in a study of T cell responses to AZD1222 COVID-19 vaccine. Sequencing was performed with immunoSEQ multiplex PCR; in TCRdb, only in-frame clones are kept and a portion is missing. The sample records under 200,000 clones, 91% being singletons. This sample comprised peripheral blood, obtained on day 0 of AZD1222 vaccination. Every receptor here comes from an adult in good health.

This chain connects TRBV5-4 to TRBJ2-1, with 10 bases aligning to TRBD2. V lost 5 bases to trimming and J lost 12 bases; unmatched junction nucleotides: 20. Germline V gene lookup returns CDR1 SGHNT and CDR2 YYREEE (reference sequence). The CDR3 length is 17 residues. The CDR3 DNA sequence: TGTGCCAGCAGTCCACGAGAGGCTAGCGGGAGTGGAGGGAGGCAGTTCTTC. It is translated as CASSPREASGSGGRQFF. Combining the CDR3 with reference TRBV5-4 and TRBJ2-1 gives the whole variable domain ETGVTQSPTHLIKTRGQQVTLRCSSQSGHNTVSWYQQALGQGPQFIFQYYREEENGRGNFPPRFSGLQFPNYSSELNVNALELDDSALYLCASSPREASGSGGRQFFGPGTRLTVL.

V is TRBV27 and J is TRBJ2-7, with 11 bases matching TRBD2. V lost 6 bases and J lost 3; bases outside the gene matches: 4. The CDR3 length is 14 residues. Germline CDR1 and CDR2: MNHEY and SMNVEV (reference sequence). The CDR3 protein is CASRPGLAVYEQYF. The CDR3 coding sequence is TGTGCCAGCAGACCGGGACTAGCGGTCTACGAGCAGTACTTC.

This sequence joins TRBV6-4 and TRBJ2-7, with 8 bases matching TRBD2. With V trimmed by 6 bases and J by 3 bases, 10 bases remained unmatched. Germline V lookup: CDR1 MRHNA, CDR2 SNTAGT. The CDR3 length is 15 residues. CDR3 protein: CASSALSGGGYEQYF. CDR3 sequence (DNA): TGTGCCAGCAGCGCTTTGAGCGGGGGAGGCTACGAGCAGTACTTC.

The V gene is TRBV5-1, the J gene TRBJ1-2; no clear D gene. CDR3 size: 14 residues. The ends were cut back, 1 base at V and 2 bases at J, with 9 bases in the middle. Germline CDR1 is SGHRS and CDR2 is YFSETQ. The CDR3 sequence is CASSLSETNYGYTF. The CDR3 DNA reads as TGCGCCAGCAGCTTGTCTGAGACAAACTATGGCTACACCTTC.

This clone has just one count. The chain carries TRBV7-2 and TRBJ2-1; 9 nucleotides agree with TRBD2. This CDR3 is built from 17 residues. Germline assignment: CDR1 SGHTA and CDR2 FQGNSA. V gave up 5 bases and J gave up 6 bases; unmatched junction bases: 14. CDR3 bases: TGTGCCAGCAGCCCCCGACGGACTAGCGAGGGCAGCAATGAGCAGTTCTTC. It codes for CASSPRRTSEGSNEQFF.

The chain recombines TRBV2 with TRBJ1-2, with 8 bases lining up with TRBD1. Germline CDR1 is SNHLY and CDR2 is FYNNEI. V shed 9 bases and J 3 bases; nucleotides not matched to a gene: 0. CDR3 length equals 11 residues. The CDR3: CARGQDYGYTF. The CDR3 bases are TGTGCCAGGGGACAGGACTATGGCTACACCTTC. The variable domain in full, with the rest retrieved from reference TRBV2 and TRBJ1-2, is EPEVTQTPSHQVTQMGQEVILRCVPISNHLYFYWYRQILGQKVEFLVSFYNNEISEKSEIFDDQFSVERPDGSNFTLKIRSTKLEDSAMYFCARGQDYGYTFGSGTRLTVV.

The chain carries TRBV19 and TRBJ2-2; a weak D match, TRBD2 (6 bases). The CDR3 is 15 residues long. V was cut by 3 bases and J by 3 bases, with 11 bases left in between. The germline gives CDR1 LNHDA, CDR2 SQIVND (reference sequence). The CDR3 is CASSMGGWDTGELFF. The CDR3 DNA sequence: TGTGCCAGTAGTATGGGGGGTTGGGACACCGGGGAGCTGTTTTTT.

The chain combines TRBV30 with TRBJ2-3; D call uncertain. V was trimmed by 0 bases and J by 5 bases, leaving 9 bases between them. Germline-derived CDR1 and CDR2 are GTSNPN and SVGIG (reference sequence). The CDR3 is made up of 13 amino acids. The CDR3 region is CAWSVRVGDTQYF. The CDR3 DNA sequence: TGTGCCTGGAGTGTACGGGTGGGAGATACGCAGTATTTT.

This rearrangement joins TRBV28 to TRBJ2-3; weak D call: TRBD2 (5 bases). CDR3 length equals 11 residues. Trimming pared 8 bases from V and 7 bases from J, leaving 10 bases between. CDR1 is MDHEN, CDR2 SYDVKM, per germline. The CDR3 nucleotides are TGTGCCAGCCTAGCTTGGCATACGCAGTATTTT. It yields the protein CASLAWHTQYF.

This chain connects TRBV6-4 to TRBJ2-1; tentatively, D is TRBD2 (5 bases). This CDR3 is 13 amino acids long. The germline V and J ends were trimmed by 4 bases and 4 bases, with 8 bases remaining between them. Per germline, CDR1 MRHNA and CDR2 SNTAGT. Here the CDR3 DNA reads TGTGCCAGCAGTGTGGGAGAGTACAATGAGCAGTTCTTC. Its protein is CASSVGEYNEQFF.

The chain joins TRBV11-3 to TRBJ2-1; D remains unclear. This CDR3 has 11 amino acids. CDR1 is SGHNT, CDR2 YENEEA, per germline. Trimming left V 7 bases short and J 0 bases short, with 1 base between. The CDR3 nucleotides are TGTGCCAGCACCTCCTACAATGAGCAGTTCTTC. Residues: CASTSYNEQFF.

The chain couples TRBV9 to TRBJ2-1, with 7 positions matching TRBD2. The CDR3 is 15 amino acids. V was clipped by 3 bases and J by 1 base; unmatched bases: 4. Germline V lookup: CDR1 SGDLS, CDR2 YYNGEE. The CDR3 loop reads CASSEREGSYNEQFF. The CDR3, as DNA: TGTGCCAGCAGCGAAAGGGAGGGATCCTACAATGAGCAGTTCTTC.

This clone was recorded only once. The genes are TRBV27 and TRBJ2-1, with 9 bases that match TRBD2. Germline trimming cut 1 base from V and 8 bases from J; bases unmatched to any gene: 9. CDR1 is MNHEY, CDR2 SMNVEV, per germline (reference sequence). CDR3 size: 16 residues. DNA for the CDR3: TGTGCCAGCAGTTTATATCAGGTAGCGGGAGACCATGAGCAGTTCTTC. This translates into CASSLYQVAGDHEQFF.

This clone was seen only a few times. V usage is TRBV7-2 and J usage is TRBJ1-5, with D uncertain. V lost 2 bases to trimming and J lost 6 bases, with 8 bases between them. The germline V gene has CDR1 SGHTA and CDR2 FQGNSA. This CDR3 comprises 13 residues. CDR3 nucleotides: TGTGCCAGCAGCTTACGGGGAGGTCAGCCCCAGCATTTT. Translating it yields CASSLRGGQPQHF.

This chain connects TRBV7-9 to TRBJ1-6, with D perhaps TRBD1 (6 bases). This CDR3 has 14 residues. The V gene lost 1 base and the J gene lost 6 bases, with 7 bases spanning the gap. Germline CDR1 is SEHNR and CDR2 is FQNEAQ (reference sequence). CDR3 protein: CASSLGQVNSPLHF. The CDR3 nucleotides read TGTGCCAGCAGCTTAGGACAGGTTAATTCACCCCTCCACTTT. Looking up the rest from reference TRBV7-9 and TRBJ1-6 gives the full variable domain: DTGVSQNPRHKITKRGQNVTFRCDPISEHNRLYWYRQTLGQGPEFLTYFQNEAQLEKSRLLSDRFSAERPKGSFSTLEIQRTEQGDSAMYLCASSLGQVNSPLHFGNGTRLTVT.

The DNA for the CDR3 is TGTGCCAGCAGTGCATCCCAGGGTTATGGCTACACCTTC. As protein: CASSASQGYGYTF. This sequence joins TRBV6-4 and TRBJ1-2, with D perhaps matching TRBD1 (5 bases). V lost 4 bases, J lost 5 bases, and 11 bases lay in between. CDR1 and CDR2 (germline): MRHNA, SNTAGT. This CDR3 has 13 residues.

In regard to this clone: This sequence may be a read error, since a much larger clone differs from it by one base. CDR3 nucleotides: TGTGCCAGCAGCCTCGACTACGAGCAGTACTTC. It is translated as CASSLDYEQYF. This sequence joins TRBV3-1 (or the pseudogene TRBV3-2) and TRBJ2-7; D ambiguous. This CDR3 has 11 amino acids. Germline V gene data show CDR1 as LGHDT and CDR2 as YNNKEL (reference sequence). Trimming stripped 4 bases from V and 3 bases from J, with 4 bases between.